The entry below describes one T cell receptor (beta chain). Under the authors' procedure: Estimation of nucleated cell counts was performed using reference gene primer amplification. Here immunoSEQ multiplex PCR was the method, and the copy in TCRdb shows in-frame clones only, minus some. V, J and clone size derive from that table, while D and trimming were established from the DNA sequence. The data show about 340,000 clones, 88% seen once. This sample is drawn from a study of blood T cell repertoires in COVID-19. Whole-study context: From T cells, B-cell-depleted T cells, or PBMCs came the material, which was cDNA or gDNA.

V was trimmed by 1 base and J by 5 bases, leaving 14 bases between them. Germline CDR1 and CDR2: MNHEY and SMNVEV (reference sequence). The length of the CDR3 is 15 residues. In Seattle, patients joined the study during active infection and were tracked longitudinally. The TCR was taken from a woman in her seventies with COVID-19, enrolled during active disease. The sample comprised peripheral blood. V and J are TRBV27 and TRBJ1-2, with D hard to call. The CDR3 loop reads CASSLLPLRGYGYTF. The CDR3 DNA sequence: TGTGCCAGCAGTTTATTACCGCTCCGGGGATATGGCTACACCTTC.